This TCR beta chain derives from a study of blood T cell repertoires in COVID-19. V trimming: 1 base; J trimming: 9 bases; junction bases outside the gene matches: 12. This CDR3 is 16 amino acids long. Germline values: CDR1 SGHTA, CDR2 FQGNSA. TCRdb keeps only in-frame clones here, not all; method: immunoSEQ multiplex PCR. This table has just over 200,000 clones, 85% to 90% appearing once. V usage is TRBV7-2 and J usage is TRBJ2-1; 7 bases map to TRBD2. This sequence was found in a man older than 75 with acute or convalescent COVID-19. Sequenced input: peripheral blood. CDR3 DNA sequence: TGTGCCAGCAGCTTAGGTCCAGCGGGAAGAGTTGGTGAGCAGTTCTTC. It yields the protein CASSLGPAGRVGEQFF. The whole variable domain, remainder taken from reference TRBV7-2 and TRBJ2-1, is GAGVSQSPSNKVTEKGKDVELRCDPISGHTALYWYRQSLGQGLEFLIYFQGNSAPDKSGLPSDRFSAERTGGSVSTLTIQRTQQEDSAVYLCASSLGPAGRVGEQFFGPGTRLTVL.